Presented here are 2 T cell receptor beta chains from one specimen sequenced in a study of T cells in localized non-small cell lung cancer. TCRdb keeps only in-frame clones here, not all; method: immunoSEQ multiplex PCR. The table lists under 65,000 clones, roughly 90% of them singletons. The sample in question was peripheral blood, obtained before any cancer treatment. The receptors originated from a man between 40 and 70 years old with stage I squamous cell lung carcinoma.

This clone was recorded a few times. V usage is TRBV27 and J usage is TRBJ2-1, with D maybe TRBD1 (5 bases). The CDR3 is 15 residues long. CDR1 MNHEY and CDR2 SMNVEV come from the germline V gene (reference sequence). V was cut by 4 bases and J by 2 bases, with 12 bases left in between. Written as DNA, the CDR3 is TGTGCCAGCAGTTCTCCAGGGTTTCCCTACAATGAGCAGTTCTTC. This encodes CASSSPGFPYNEQFF.

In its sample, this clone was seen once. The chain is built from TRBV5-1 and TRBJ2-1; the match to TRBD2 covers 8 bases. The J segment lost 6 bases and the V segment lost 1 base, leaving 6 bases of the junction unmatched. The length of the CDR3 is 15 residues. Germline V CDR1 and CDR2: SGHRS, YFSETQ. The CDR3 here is CASSLRAGGSNEQFF. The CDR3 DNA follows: TGCGCCAGCAGCTTGAGGGCGGGAGGTAGCAATGAGCAGTTCTTC. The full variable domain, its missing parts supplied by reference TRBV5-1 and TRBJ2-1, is KAGVTQTPRYLIKTRGQQVTLSCSPISGHRSVSWYQQTPGQGLQFLFEYFSETQRNKGNFPGRFSGRQFSNSRSEMNVSTLELGDSALYLCASSLRAGGSNEQFFGPGTRLTVL.